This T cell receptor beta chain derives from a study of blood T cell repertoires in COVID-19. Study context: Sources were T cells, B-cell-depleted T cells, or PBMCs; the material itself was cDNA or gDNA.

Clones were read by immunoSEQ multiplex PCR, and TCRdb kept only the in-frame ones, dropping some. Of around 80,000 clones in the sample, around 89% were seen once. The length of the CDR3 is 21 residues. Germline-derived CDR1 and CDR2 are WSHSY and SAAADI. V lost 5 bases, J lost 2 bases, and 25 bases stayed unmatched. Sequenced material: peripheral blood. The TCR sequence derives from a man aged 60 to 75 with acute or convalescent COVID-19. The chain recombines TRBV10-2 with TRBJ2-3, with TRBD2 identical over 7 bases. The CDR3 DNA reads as TGCGCCAGCAGTTTTCCACAGCGCCCCTCTCAGACTAGCTCCCCCACAGATACGCAGTATTTT. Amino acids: CASSFPQRPSQTSSPTDTQYF.